This T cell receptor (beta chain) is drawn from a study of cytomegalovirus exposure and HLA in healthy donors. As regards this clone: Its cognate antigen is unknown.

The CDR3 loop spans 17 amino acids. V lost 4 bases and J lost 7; bases outside the gene matches: 13. The V gene's germline CDR1 is SGHNT and CDR2 YENEEA. Repertoires were generated with immunoSEQ multiplex PCR, while TCRdb's copy carries only in-frame clones and drops some. The data hold more than 85,000 clones, with roughly nine tenths observed a single time. Study conclusions and caveats: One later analysis, an examination of the 100 to 150 validation repertoires, found that first-cohort TCR clusters tended to co-occur in them. CMV antigen specificity of a few CMV-associated chains was confirmed in vitro. TCR beta chains numbering roughly 150 were designated cytomegalovirus-associated. Generally TCR sequences proved uncommon, though certain public TCRs appeared in numerous donors.

The gene calls are TRBV11-3 and TRBJ2-1; 10 bases fit TRBD2. The receptor was derived from a young woman in good health and CMV-seropositive. Sequenced input: PBMCs. CDR3 sequence reads: CASSSVLTSGERNEQFF. CDR3 DNA sequence: TGTGCCAGCAGCTCCGTCCTTACTAGCGGGGAGAGGAATGAGCAGTTCTTC.